Given below is one T cell receptor (beta chain) in context. The antigen remains unidentified. This sample was taken from a study of cytomegalovirus exposure and HLA in healthy donors. Study outcomes and limitations: Later analysis associated a missense DCLRE1C variant with TCR beta V- and J-gene trimming.

PCR employed 60 Vbeta and 13 Jbeta primers. Clones were sequenced by immunoSEQ multiplex PCR, and TCRdb holds only the in-frame ones, with some missing. The table records more than 150,000 clones, 75% to 90% of them present only once. The V end was cut by 0 bases, the J end by 2 bases, with 5 bases between. Looked up from germline, CDR1 is SGHTA and CDR2 is FQGNSA. There are 13 residues in the CDR3. The V and J genes are TRBV7-2 and TRBJ2-7; D is uncertain. The TCR sequence derives from a girl aged 5-17 years in good health and CMV-seropositive. The sample taken for sequencing was PBMCs. The CDR3 DNA reads as TGTGCCAGCAGCTTAGCCGGTACCTACGAGCAGTACTTC. Its translation is CASSLAGTYEQYF. The whole variable domain, remainder taken from reference TRBV7-2 and TRBJ2-7, is GAGVSQSPSNKVTEKGKDVELRCDPISGHTALYWYRQSLGQGLEFLIYFQGNSAPDKSGLPSDRFSAERTGGSVSTLTIQRTQQEDSAVYLCASSLAGTYEQYFGPGTRLTVT.